This paragraph reports one T cell receptor beta chain. Its antigen is unknown. At one of its ends the junction is not consistent with the germline gene, which may arise from a read error. The sample comes from a study of cytomegalovirus exposure and HLA in healthy donors. Whole-study results and caveats: Associated with HLA alleles at 0.05 false discovery rate in a later analysis were some 18,000 TCR beta sequences. Using the classifier, cytomegalovirus status was reportedly diagnosed with high specificity and sensitivity. Fewer N-insertions (relative to the 666-donor mean) were reportedly seen in an Asian-associated ancestry cluster in a later analysis. There were some public TCRs occurring in many donors, but most TCR sequences were rare.

This PCR relied on a set of 60 Vbeta primers and 13 Jbeta primers. Profiling relied on immunoSEQ multiplex PCR, and the TCRdb table lists in-frame clones only, not all of them. The sample includes 100,000 to 150,000 clones, roughly 80% seen only once; the top ten take under 5%. This TCR came from a man in his late teens or twenties in good health and CMV-seropositive. Sequenced material: PBMCs.

CDR3 residues: CVSSIAGTGIHEQYF. In DNA form, the CDR3 reads TGTGTCAGTAGTATAGCCGGGACAGGGATCCACGAGCAGTACTTC. V and J are TRBV19 and TRBJ2-7, with 9 nucleotides matching TRBD1. Looked up from germline, CDR1 is LNHDA and CDR2 is SQIVND (reference sequence). CDR3 size: 15 residues.